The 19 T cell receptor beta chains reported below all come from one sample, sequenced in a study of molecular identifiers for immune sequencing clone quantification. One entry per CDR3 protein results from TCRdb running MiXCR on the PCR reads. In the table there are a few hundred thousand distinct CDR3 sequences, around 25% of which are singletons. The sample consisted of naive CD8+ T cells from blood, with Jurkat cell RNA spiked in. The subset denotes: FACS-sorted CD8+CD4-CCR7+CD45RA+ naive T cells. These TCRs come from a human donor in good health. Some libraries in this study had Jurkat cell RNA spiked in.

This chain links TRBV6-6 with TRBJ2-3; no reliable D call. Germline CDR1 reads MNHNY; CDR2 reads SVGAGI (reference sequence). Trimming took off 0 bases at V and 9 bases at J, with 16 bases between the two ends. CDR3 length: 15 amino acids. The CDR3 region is CASSYSVVLVDTQYF. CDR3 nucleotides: TGTGCCAGCAGTTACTCGGTCGTCCTGGTAGACACGCAGTATTTT.

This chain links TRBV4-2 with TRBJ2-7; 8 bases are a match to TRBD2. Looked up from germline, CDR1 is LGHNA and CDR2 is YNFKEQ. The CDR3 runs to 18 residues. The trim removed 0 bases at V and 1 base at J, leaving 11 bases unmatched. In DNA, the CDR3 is TGTGCCAGCAGCCAAGAGGTCAGGTTAGCGGGAACATCCTACGAGCAGTACTTC. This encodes CASSQEVRLAGTSYEQYF.

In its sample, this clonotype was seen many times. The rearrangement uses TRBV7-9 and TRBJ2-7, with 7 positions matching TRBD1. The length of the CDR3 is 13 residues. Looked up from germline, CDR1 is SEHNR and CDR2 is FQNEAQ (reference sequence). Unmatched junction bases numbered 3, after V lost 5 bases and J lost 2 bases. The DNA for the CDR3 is TGTGCCAGCAGCCCGACAGGGCCCTACGAGCAGTACTTC. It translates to CASSPTGPYEQYF.

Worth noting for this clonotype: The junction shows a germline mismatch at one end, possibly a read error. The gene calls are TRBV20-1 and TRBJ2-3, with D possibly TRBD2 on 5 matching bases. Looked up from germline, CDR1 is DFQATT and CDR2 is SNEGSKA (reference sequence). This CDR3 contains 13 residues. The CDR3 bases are TGCAATGCTAGGGAGACAAACACAGATACGCAGTATTTT. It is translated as CNARETNTDTQYF.

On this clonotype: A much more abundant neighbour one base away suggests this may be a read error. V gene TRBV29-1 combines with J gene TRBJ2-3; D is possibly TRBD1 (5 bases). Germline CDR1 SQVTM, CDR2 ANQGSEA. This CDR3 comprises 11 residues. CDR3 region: CSVESTGTQYF. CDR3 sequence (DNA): TGCAGCGTTGAAAGCACAGGTACGCAGTATTTT.

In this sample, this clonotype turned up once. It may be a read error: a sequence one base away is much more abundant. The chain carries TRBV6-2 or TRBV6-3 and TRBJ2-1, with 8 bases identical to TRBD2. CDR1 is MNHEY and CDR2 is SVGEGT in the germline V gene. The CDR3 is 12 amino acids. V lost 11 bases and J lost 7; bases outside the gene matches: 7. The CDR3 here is CAGPTSANEQFF. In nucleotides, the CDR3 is TGTGCCGGCCCGACTAGCGCGAATGAGCAGTTCTTC.

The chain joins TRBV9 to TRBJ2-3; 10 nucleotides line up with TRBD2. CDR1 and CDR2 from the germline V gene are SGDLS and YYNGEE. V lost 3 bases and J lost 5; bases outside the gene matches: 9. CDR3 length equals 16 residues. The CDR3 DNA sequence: TGTGCCAGCAGCGCGTCCGGCAGCGGGGGGGTAGATACGCAGTATTTT. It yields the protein CASSASGSGGVDTQYF. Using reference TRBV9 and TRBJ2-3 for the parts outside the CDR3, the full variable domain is DSGVTQTPKHLITATGQRVTLRCSPRSGDLSVYWYQQSLDQGLQFLIQYYNGEERAKGNILERFSAQQFPDLHSELNLSSLELGDSALYFCASSASGSGGVDTQYFGPGTRLTVL.

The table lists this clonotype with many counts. The CDR3 nucleotides read TGTGCCAGCAGCTTATTCGGGGATTCGGGCGGCGATACGCAGTATTTT. It is translated as CASSLFGDSGGDTQYF. The chain is built from TRBV7-9 and TRBJ2-3, with TRBD2 as a possible D gene (5 bases). Germline CDR1 SEHNR, CDR2 FQNEAQ (reference sequence). This CDR3 has 16 amino acids. V was cut by 2 bases and J by 6 bases, with 18 bases left in between.

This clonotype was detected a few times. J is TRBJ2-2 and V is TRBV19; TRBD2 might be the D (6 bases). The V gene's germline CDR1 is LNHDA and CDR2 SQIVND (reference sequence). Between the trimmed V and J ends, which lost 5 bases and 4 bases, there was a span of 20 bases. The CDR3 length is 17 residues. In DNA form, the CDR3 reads TGTGCCAGTAGTTCTCGGCCGGGACTGTCTCGCACCGGGGAGCTGTTTTTT. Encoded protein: CASSSRPGLSRTGELFF.

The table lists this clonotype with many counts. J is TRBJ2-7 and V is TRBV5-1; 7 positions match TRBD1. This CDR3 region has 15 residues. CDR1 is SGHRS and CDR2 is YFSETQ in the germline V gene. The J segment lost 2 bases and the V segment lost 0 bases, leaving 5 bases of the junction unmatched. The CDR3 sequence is CASSLADRVTYEQYF. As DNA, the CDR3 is TGCGCCAGCAGCTTGGCCGACAGGGTGACCTACGAGCAGTACTTC.

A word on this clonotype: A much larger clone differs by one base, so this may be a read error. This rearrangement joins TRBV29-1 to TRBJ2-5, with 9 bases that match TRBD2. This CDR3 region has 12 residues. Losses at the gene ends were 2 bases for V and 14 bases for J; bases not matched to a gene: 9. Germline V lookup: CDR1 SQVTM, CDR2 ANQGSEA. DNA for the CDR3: TGCAGCGTTGAATTGGTAGCGGGGGCCTCATACTTC. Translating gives CSVELVAGASYF.

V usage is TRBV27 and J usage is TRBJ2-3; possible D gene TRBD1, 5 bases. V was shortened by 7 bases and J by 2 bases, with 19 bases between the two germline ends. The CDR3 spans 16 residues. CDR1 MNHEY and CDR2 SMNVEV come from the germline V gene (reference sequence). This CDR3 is CASKFRAGRATDTQYF. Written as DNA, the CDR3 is TGTGCCAGCAAATTCAGGGCTGGAAGGGCCACAGATACGCAGTATTTT.

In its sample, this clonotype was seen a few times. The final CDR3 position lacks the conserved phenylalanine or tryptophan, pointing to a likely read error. The CDR3 coding sequence is TGCGCCAGCAGCCAAGAGGGGGGACAGGCCAACTCTGGAAACACCATATATTCT. It encodes CASSQEGGQANSGNTIYS. The V call is TRBV4-3, the J call TRBJ1-3, with 8 bases identical to TRBD1. The CDR3 is 18 residues long. Germline V CDR1 and CDR2: LGHNA, YSLEER. V shed 0 bases and J 0 bases; nucleotides not matched to a gene: 7.

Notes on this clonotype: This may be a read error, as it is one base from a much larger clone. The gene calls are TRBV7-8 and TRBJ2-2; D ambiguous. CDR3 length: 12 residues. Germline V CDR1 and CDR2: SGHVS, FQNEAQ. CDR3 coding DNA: TGTGGCAGCAGGAAGAACACCGGGGAGCTGTTTTTT. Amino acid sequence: CGSRKNTGELFF.

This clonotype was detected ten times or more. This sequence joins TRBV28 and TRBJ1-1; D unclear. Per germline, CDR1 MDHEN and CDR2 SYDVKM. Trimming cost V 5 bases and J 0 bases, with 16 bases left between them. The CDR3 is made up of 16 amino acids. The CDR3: CASSTHRFTLNTEAFF. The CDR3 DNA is TGTGCCAGCAGTACACACAGATTCACGTTGAACACTGAAGCTTTCTTT.

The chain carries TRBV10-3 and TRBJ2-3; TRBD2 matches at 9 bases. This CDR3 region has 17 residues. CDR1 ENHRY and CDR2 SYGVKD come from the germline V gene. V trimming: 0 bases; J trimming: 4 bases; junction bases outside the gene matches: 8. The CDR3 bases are TGTGCCATCAGTGAGTCTGGCCTAGCGGGAATAGCAGATACGCAGTATTTT. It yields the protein CAISESGLAGIADTQYF.

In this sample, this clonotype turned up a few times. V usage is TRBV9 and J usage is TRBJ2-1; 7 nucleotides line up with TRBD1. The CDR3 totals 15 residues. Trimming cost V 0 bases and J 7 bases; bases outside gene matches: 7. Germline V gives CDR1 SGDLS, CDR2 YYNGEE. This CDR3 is CASSVGGGRGNEQFF. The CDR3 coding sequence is TGTGCCAGCAGCGTAGGAGGAGGCAGGGGGAATGAGCAGTTCTTC. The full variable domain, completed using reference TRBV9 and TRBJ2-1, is DSGVTQTPKHLITATGQRVTLRCSPRSGDLSVYWYQQSLDQGLQFLIQYYNGEERAKGNILERFSAQQFPDLHSELNLSSLELGDSALYFCASSVGGGRGNEQFFGPGTRLTVL.

The CDR3 sequence: CASSQDMTGAANEQFF. In DNA, the CDR3 is TGCGCCAGCAGCCAAGATATGACGGGAGCTGCCAATGAGCAGTTCTTC. This sequence joins TRBV4-1 and TRBJ2-1, with a weak D call TRBD2 (6 bases). Germline V gene data show CDR1 as MGHRA and CDR2 as YSYEKL. The CDR3 runs 16 residues. V lost 0 bases and J lost 6, with 15 bases in between.

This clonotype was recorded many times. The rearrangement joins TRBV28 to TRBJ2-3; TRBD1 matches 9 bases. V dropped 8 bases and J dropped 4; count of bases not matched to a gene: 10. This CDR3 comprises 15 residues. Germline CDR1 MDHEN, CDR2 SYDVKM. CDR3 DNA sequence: TGTGCCAGCCGGGCCTGGGACAGGGCATCAGATACGCAGTATTTT. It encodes CASRAWDRASDTQYF. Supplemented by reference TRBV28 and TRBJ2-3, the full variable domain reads DVKVTQSSRYLVKRTGEKVFLECVQDMDHENMFWYRQDPGLGLRLIYFSYDVKMKEKGDIPEGYSVSREKKERFSLILESASTNQTSMYLCASRAWDRASDTQYFGPGTRLTVL.